This paragraph reports one T cell receptor beta chain. Original processing methods: Using reference gene primer amplification, nucleated cell counts were estimated. The repertoire was sequenced with immunoSEQ multiplex PCR; TCRdb's copy has only in-frame clones and lacks some. Clone size and the V and J calls come from that table; the DNA yielded D and trimming. Of about 220,000 clones in the sample, roughly 88% were seen once. This specimen belongs to a study of blood T cell repertoires in COVID-19. CDR3 size: 14 residues. V lost 0 bases and J lost 6, with 11 bases in between. Germline CDR1 is LGHNA and CDR2 is YNFKEQ.

This chain links TRBV4-2 with TRBJ1-2, with D perhaps matching TRBD1 (5 bases). The source material was PBMCs or T cells enriched from blood (not recorded which). The receptor's source is a woman between 45 and 60 years old with acute COVID-19. The CDR3: CASSQEAGGNGYTF. The CDR3 DNA follows: TGTGCCAGCAGCCAAGAGGCGGGGGGTAATGGCTACACCTTC.